This is a list of T cell receptor beta chains from one sample in a study of blood T cell repertoires in COVID-19. The assay was immunoSEQ multiplex PCR, and TCRdb's table has in-frame clones only and misses some. The profile shows under 200,000 clones, about 93% of them singletons. What was sequenced was peripheral blood. These TCRs come from a man between 50 and 59 years old with acute or convalescent COVID-19. Each CDR3 is given with its conserved first and last residue. A D gene is named only where the DNA matches it firmly. Expanded clones are given a class, and other clones once, few, many or no size at all.

CDR3 DNA: TGTGCCAGCAGCTTAGTAGATTCCCCGGGGCAAGAGACCCAGTACTTC
CDR3 protein: CASSLVDSPGQETQYF
J gene: TRBJ2-5
V gene: TRBV7-7
CDR3 length: 16
clone size: .
D gene: .

CDR3 DNA: TGTGCCAGCAGTTCCGGACAGGGGCGTGATGGCTACACCTTC
CDR3 protein: CASSSGQGRDGYTF
J gene: TRBJ1-2
V gene: TRBV28
CDR3 length: 14
clone size: .
D gene: TRBD1

CDR3 DNA: TGTGCCAGCAGCTTGGGAGCGTATGAGCAGTACTTC
CDR3 protein: CASSLGAYEQYF
J gene: TRBJ2-7
V gene: TRBV5-4
CDR3 length: 12
clone size: few
D gene: .

CDR3 DNA: TGTGCCAGCAGCTTAGTCCGGGGGGCAAGGAAAGAGACCCAGTACTTC
CDR3 protein: CASSLVRGARKETQYF
J gene: TRBJ2-5
V gene: TRBV7-9
CDR3 length: 16
clone size: .
D gene: .

CDR3 DNA: TGCGCCAGCAGCCCGCGGGAACGTCGCACAGATACGCAGTATTTT
CDR3 protein: CASSPRERRTDTQYF
J gene: TRBJ2-3
V gene: TRBV5-1
CDR3 length: 15
clone size: once
D gene: .

CDR3 DNA: TGTGCCAGCAGCTTGCCGAGCGGGGGGGCTAGGTCCGGGGAGCTGTTTTTT
CDR3 protein: CASSLPSGGARSGELFF
J gene: TRBJ2-2
V gene: TRBV7-8
CDR3 length: 17
clone size: .
D gene: TRBD2

CDR3 DNA: TGTGCCAGCAGCCACTCCCCCCTAGCGGGGGGGGCCCCGGGTACGCAGTATTTT
CDR3 protein: CASSHSPLAGGAPGTQYF
J gene: TRBJ2-3
V gene: TRBV9
CDR3 length: 18
clone size: .
D gene: TRBD2

CDR3 DNA: TGTGCCAGCAGCTTAAGGACTAGCGGGAGTGATACGCAGTATTTT
CDR3 protein: CASSLRTSGSDTQYF
J gene: TRBJ2-3
V gene: TRBV7-6
CDR3 length: 15
clone size: .
D gene: TRBD2

CDR3 DNA: TGTGCCAGCAGCTTAGAACACGGGGCCGGGGGGGAGCAGTACTTC
CDR3 protein: CASSLEHGAGGEQYF
J gene: TRBJ2-7
V gene: TRBV7-6
CDR3 length: 15
clone size: .
D gene: TRBD2

CDR3 DNA: TGTGCCAGCAGCGGCCTTTTACAGGGCCCCTCAGAGACCCAGTACTTC
CDR3 protein: CASSGLLQGPSETQYF
J gene: TRBJ2-5
V gene: TRBV2
CDR3 length: 16
clone size: .
D gene: .

CDR3 DNA: TGTGCCAGCAGCTTAGGCCGACAGGGTAGGAACACTGAAGCTTTCTTT
CDR3 protein: CASSLGRQGRNTEAFF
J gene: TRBJ1-1
V gene: TRBV7-9
CDR3 length: 16
clone size: .
D gene: TRBD1

CDR3 DNA: TGCGCCAGCAGCTCTAGCGGCACCACAGATACGCAGTATTTT
CDR3 protein: CASSSSGTTDTQYF
J gene: TRBJ2-3
V gene: TRBV5-1
CDR3 length: 14
clone size: .
D gene: TRBD2

CDR3 DNA: TGTGCCAGCAGCGCGGGGCTAGCGGGGGCGCCCCCCGGCTACAATGAGCAGTTCTTC
CDR3 protein: CASSAGLAGAPPGYNEQFF
J gene: TRBJ2-1
V gene: TRBV7-3
CDR3 length: 19
clone size: .
D gene: TRBD2

CDR3 DNA: TGCGCCAGCAGCTTGGAAGCGGGAGCGGACGAGCAGTACTTC
CDR3 protein: CASSLEAGADEQYF
J gene: TRBJ2-7
V gene: TRBV5-1
CDR3 length: 14
clone size: .
D gene: TRBD2

CDR3 DNA: TGTGCCAGCAGTCCACGGACAGGGACGGGGTTTCAGCCCCAGCATTTT
CDR3 protein: CASSPRTGTGFQPQHF
J gene: TRBJ1-5
V gene: TRBV28
CDR3 length: 16
clone size: .
D gene: TRBD1

CDR3 DNA: TGTGCCACCAGTGACCGGGGGGGACAGACGGGGAATGAGCAGTTCTTC
CDR3 protein: CATSDRGGQTGNEQFF
J gene: TRBJ2-1
V gene: TRBV24-1
CDR3 length: 16
clone size: once
D gene: .

CDR3 DNA: TGTGCCAGCAGTTTACGGGGAGTAGACACAGATACGCAGTATTTT
CDR3 protein: CASSLRGVDTDTQYF
J gene: TRBJ2-3
V gene: TRBV27
CDR3 length: 15
clone size: .
D gene: .

CDR3 DNA: TGTGCCAGCAGCGACGGGGGACAGGGTTGGAATGAGCAGTTCTTC
CDR3 protein: CASSDGGQGWNEQFF
J gene: TRBJ2-1
V gene: TRBV9
CDR3 length: 15
clone size: .
D gene: TRBD1

CDR3 DNA: TGTGCCAGCAGCTTAATGGGGCAGGGAATAGATACGCAGTATTTT
CDR3 protein: CASSLMGQGIDTQYF
J gene: TRBJ2-3
V gene: TRBV7-3
CDR3 length: 15
clone size: .
D gene: .

CDR3 DNA: TGTGCCTGGACCCGACAGGATATCCTGTACGAAAAACTGTTTTTT
CDR3 protein: CAWTRQDILYEKLFF
J gene: TRBJ1-4
V gene: TRBV30
CDR3 length: 15
clone size: .
D gene: .

CDR3 DNA: TGTGCCAGCAGTGAACTGAGGTACGGTCAGCCCCAGCATTTT
CDR3 protein: CASSELRYGQPQHF
J gene: TRBJ1-5
V gene: TRBV2
CDR3 length: 14
clone size: .
D gene: .

CDR3 DNA: TGTGCCAGCAGCTTGGCCGGGGGAACTGATACGCAGTATTTT
CDR3 protein: CASSLAGGTDTQYF
J gene: TRBJ2-3
V gene: TRBV5-4
CDR3 length: 14
clone size: .
D gene: .

CDR3 DNA: TGTGCCAGTAGTATGGCTAGCGGGGAGAAGACAGATACGCAGTATTTT
CDR3 protein: CASSMASGEKTDTQYF
J gene: TRBJ2-3
V gene: TRBV19
CDR3 length: 16
clone size: .
D gene: TRBD2

CDR3 DNA: TGTGCCAGCAGACGGACTAGCGGGGGGTCGGAGGGCACAGATACGCAGTATTTT
CDR3 protein: CASRRTSGGSEGTDTQYF
J gene: TRBJ2-3
V gene: TRBV7-2
CDR3 length: 18
clone size: .
D gene: TRBD2

CDR3 DNA: TGTGCCACCAGTCTCTACAATGAGCAGTTCTTC
CDR3 protein: CATSLYNEQFF
J gene: TRBJ2-1
V gene: TRBV24-1
CDR3 length: 11
clone size: .
D gene: .

CDR3 DNA: TGTGCCAGCAGCTCTTTCGGACAGTATGGCTACACCTTC
CDR3 protein: CASSSFGQYGYTF
J gene: TRBJ1-2
V gene: TRBV11-2
CDR3 length: 13
clone size: .
D gene: .

CDR3 DNA: TGTGCAAGTCGCCTCGGGGTAGACCAGGTTAGCACAGATACGCAGTATTTT
CDR3 protein: CASRLGVDQVSTDTQYF
J gene: TRBJ2-3
V gene: TRBV12-2
CDR3 length: 17
clone size: .
D gene: .

CDR3 DNA: TGCGCCAGCAGCTTTACAGGGGTCTCCTCCTACGAGCAGTACTTC
CDR3 protein: CASSFTGVSSYEQYF
J gene: TRBJ2-7
V gene: TRBV5-1
CDR3 length: 15
clone size: .
D gene: TRBD1

CDR3 DNA: TGTGCCAGCAGCCGGGTAGGGGGGGGCAATGAGCAGTTCTTC
CDR3 protein: CASSRVGGGNEQFF
J gene: TRBJ2-1
V gene: TRBV3-1/TRBV3-2
CDR3 length: 14
clone size: .
D gene: .

CDR3 DNA: TGTGCCAGCAGTGAACTAGGGGGGGGAGAGACCCAGTACTTC
CDR3 protein: CASSELGGGETQYF
J gene: TRBJ2-5
V gene: TRBV6-1
CDR3 length: 14
clone size: .
D gene: .

CDR3 DNA: TGTGCCAGCAGTCCGCGGGTGGGGGGGGTGAGCGAGCAGTACTTC
CDR3 protein: CASSPRVGGVSEQYF
J gene: TRBJ2-7
V gene: TRBV27
CDR3 length: 15
clone size: .
D gene: TRBD2

CDR3 DNA: TGTGCCAGCAGCTTGGCCCCCACGGCGGGTAATGAAAAACTGTTTTTT
CDR3 protein: CASSLAPTAGNEKLFF
J gene: TRBJ1-4
V gene: TRBV5-4
CDR3 length: 16
clone size: .
D gene: .

CDR3 DNA: TGTGCCAGCAGTCCCTTAGCGGGAGGGCCCCACGAGCAGTACTTC
CDR3 protein: CASSPLAGGPHEQYF
J gene: TRBJ2-7
V gene: TRBV2
CDR3 length: 15
clone size: .
D gene: TRBD2

CDR3 DNA: TGTGCCAGCAGCTTAGCCGGAGTTTCGGGACACTTTTACAATGAGCAGTTCTTC
CDR3 protein: CASSLAGVSGHFYNEQFF
J gene: TRBJ2-1
V gene: TRBV11-1
CDR3 length: 18
clone size: .
D gene: .

CDR3 DNA: TGTGCCAGCAGCCTCTCAGGGGACACTGAAGCTTTCTTT
CDR3 protein: CASSLSGDTEAFF
J gene: TRBJ1-1
V gene: TRBV12-3/TRBV12-4
CDR3 length: 13
clone size: .
D gene: .

CDR3 DNA: TGTGCCAGCAGTCCCAGGGGAGTCACCGGGGAGCTGTTTTTT
CDR3 protein: CASSPRGVTGELFF
J gene: TRBJ2-2
V gene: TRBV28
CDR3 length: 14
clone size: .
D gene: .

CDR3 DNA: TGTGCCAGTAGTATAGATCTGGCTTCCCGCTCTGGAAACACCATATATTTT
CDR3 protein: CASSIDLASRSGNTIYF
J gene: TRBJ1-3
V gene: TRBV19
CDR3 length: 17
clone size: .
D gene: .

CDR3 DNA: TGTGCCAGCAGTTACACCAGGGTGGGCACCGGGGAGCTGTTTTTT
CDR3 protein: CASSYTRVGTGELFF
J gene: TRBJ2-2
V gene: TRBV6-2/TRBV6-3
CDR3 length: 15
clone size: .
D gene: .

CDR3 DNA: TGTGCCAGCAGCTTATCTTCAGGGGAAGATGAGCAGTTCTTC
CDR3 protein: CASSLSSGEDEQFF
J gene: TRBJ2-1
V gene: TRBV11-2
CDR3 length: 14
clone size: .
D gene: .

CDR3 DNA: TGTGCCAGCAGTGCGCCAGGGGCTGGGGCCAACGTCCTGACTTTC
CDR3 protein: CASSAPGAGANVLTF
J gene: TRBJ2-6
V gene: TRBV25-1
CDR3 length: 15
clone size: .
D gene: .

CDR3 DNA: TGTGCCAGCAGTGTCCCACGGGACAGGGGCAACTATGGCTACACCTTC
CDR3 protein: CASSVPRDRGNYGYTF
J gene: TRBJ1-2
V gene: TRBV28
CDR3 length: 16
clone size: .
D gene: TRBD1

CDR3 DNA: TGTGCCAGTAGTATGTCCACCAGCTCCTATAATTCACCCCTCCACTTT
CDR3 protein: CASSMSTSSYNSPLHF
J gene: TRBJ1-6
V gene: TRBV19
CDR3 length: 16
clone size: few
D gene: .

CDR3 DNA: TGTGCCAGCAGTGAACGGACAGGGATATCTTACACTGAAGCTTTCTTT
CDR3 protein: CASSERTGISYTEAFF
J gene: TRBJ1-1
V gene: TRBV6-1
CDR3 length: 16
clone size: once
D gene: TRBD1

CDR3 DNA: TGTGCCAGCATGGCGACAGGGGGAAATGAGCAGTTCTTC
CDR3 protein: CASMATGGNEQFF
J gene: TRBJ2-1
V gene: TRBV11-2
CDR3 length: 13
clone size: few
D gene: TRBD1

CDR3 DNA: TGTGCCATCAGTCGACCCGGGGAGGTTAGGGACGGGGAGCTGTTTTTT
CDR3 protein: CAISRPGEVRDGELFF
J gene: TRBJ2-2
V gene: TRBV10-3
CDR3 length: 16
clone size: few
D gene: .